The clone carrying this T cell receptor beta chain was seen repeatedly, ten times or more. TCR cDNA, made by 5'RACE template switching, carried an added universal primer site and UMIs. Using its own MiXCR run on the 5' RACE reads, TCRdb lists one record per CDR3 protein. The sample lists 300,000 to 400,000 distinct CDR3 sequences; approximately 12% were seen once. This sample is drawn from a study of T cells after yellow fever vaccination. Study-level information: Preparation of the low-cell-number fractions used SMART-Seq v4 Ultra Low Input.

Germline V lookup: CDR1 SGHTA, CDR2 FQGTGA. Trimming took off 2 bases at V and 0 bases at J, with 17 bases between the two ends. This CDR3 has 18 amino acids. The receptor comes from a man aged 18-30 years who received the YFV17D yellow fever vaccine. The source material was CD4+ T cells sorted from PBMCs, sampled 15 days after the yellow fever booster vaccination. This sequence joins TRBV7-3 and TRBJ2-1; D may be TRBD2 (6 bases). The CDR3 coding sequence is TGTGCCAGCAGCTTAGAGGGGCGGGGACGAAGCTCCTACAATGAGCAGTTCTTC. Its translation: CASSLEGRGRSSYNEQFF.